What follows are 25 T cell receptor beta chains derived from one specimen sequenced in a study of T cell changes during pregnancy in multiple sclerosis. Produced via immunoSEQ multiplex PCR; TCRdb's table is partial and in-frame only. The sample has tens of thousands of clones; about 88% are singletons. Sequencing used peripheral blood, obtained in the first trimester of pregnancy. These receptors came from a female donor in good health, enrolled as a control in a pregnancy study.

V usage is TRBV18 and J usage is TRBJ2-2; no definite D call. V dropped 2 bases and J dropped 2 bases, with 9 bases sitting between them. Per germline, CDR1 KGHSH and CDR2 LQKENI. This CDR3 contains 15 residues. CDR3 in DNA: TGTGCCAGCTCACCAGGCGGCAGTAACACCGGGGAGCTGTTTTTT. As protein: CASSPGGSNTGELFF.

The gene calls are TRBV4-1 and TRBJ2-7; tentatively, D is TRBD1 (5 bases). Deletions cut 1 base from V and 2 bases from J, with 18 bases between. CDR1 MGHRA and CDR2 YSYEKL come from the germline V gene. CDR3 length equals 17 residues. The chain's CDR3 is CASSQVFGQQEPYEQYF. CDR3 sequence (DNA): TGCGCCAGCAGCCAAGTGTTTGGTCAACAGGAGCCCTACGAGCAGTACTTC.

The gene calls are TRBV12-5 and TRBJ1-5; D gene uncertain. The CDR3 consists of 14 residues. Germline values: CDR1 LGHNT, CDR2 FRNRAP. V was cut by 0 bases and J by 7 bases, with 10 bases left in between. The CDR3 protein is CASGLVAREQPQHF. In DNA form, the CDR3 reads TGTGCTAGTGGTTTGGTAGCTCGAGAACAGCCCCAGCATTTT.

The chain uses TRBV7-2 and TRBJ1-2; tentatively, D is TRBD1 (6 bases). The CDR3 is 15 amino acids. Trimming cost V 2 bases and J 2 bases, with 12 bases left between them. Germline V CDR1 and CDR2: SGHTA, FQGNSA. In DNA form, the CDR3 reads TGTGCCAGCAGCTTAAGTTTGGGACACAACTATGGCTACACCTTC. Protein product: CASSLSLGHNYGYTF. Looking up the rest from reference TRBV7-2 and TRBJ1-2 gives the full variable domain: GAGVSQSPSNKVTEKGKDVELRCDPISGHTALYWYRQSLGQGLEFLIYFQGNSAPDKSGLPSDRFSAERTGGSVSTLTIQRTQQEDSAVYLCASSLSLGHNYGYTFGSGTRLTVV.

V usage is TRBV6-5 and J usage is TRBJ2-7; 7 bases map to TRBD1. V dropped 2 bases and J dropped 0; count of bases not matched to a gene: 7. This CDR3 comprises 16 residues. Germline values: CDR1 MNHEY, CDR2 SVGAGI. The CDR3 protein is CASSYQTGQISYEQYF. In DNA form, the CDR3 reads TGTGCCAGCAGTTACCAGACGGGACAGATCTCCTACGAGCAGTACTTC.

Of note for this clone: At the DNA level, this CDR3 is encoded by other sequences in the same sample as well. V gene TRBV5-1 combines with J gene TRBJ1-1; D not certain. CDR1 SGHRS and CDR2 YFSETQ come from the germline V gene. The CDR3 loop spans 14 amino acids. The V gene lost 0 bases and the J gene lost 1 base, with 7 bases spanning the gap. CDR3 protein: CASSLGGENTEAFF. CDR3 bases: TGCGCCAGCAGCTTGGGCGGGGAGAACACTGAAGCTTTCTTT.

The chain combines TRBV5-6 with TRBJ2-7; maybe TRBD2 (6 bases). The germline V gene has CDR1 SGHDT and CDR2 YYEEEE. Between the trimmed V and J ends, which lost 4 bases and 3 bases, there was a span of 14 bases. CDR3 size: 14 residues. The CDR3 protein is CASSPGTPLYEQYF. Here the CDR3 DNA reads TGTGCCAGCAGCCCCGGGACTCCCCTCTACGAGCAGTACTTC.

This chain's CDR3 is CASGSGDQPQHF. Here the CDR3 DNA reads TGTGCTAGTGGTTCGGGGGACCAGCCCCAGCATTTT. This chain joins TRBV12-5 and TRBJ1-5, with D perhaps TRBD1 (5 bases). The CDR3 totals 12 residues. The germline V gene has CDR1 LGHNT and CDR2 FRNRAP. The V and J ends lost 4 bases and 7 bases respectively, with 8 bases between them.

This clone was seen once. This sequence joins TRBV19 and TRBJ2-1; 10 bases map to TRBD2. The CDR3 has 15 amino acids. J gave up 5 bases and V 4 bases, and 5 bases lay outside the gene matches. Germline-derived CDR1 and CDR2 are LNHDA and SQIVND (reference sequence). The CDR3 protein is CASSRTSGYHNEQFF. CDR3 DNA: TGTGCCAGTAGTAGGACTAGCGGATATCACAATGAGCAGTTCTTC. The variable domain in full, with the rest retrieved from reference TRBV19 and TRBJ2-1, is DGGITQSPKYLFRKEGQNVTLSCEQNLNHDAMYWYRQDPGQGLRLIYYSQIVNDFQKGDIAEGYSVSREKKESFPLTVTSAQKNPTAFYLCASSRTSGYHNEQFFGPGTRLTVL.

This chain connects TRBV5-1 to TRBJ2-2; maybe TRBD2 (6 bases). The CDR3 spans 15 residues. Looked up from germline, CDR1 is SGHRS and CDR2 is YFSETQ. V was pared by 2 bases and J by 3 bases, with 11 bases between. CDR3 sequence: CASSLSSVYTGELFF. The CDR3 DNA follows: TGCGCCAGCAGCTTATCTAGCGTATACACCGGGGAGCTGTTTTTT.

The chain's CDR3 is CASSHRETQYF. CDR3 DNA sequence: TGTGCCAGCAGCCACAGGGAAACCCAGTACTTC. This rearrangement joins TRBV7-6 to TRBJ2-5; D is perhaps TRBD1 (6 bases). V shed 5 bases and J shed 8 bases, with 9 bases lying between them. Germline-derived CDR1 and CDR2 are SGHVS and FNYEAQ. The CDR3 is 11 amino acids.

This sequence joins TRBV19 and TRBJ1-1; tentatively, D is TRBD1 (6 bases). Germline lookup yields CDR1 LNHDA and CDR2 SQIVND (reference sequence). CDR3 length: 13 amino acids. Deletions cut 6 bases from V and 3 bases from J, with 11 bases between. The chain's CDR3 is CASSVRGYTEAFF. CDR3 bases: TGTGCCAGTAGCGTCAGGGGATACACTGAAGCTTTCTTT.

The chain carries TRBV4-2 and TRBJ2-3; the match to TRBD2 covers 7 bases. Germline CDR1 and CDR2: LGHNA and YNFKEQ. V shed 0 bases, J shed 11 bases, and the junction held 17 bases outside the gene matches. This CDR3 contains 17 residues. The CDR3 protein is CASSQEGASGRGWVQYF. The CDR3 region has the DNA TGTGCCAGCAGCCAAGAGGGCGCTAGCGGAAGAGGGTGGGTGCAGTATTTT.

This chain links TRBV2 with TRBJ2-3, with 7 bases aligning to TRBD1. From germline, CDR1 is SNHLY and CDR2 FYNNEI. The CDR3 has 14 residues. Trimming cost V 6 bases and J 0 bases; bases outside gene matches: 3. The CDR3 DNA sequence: TGTGCCAGCAGGACAGGGCCTAGCACAGATACGCAGTATTTT. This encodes CASRTGPSTDTQYF.

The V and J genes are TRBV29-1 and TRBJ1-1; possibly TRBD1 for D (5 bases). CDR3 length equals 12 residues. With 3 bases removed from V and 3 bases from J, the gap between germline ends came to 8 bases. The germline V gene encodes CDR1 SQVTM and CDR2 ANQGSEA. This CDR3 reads CSVDMGHTEAFF. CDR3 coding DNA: TGCAGCGTTGACATGGGGCACACTGAAGCTTTCTTT.

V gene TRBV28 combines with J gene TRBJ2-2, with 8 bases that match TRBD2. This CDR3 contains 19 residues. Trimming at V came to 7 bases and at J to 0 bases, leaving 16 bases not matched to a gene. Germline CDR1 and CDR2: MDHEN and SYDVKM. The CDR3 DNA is TGTGCCAGCATCTCGGGGGGCTGGCTAGCGGGTTCGAACACCGGGGAGCTGTTTTTT. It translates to CASISGGWLAGSNTGELFF.

The CDR3: CASSYGQVGASTGELFF. CDR3 nucleotides: TGCGCCAGCAGCTATGGACAGGTCGGGGCCTCCACCGGGGAGCTGTTTTTT. J is TRBJ2-2 and V is TRBV5-1; 7 bases agree with TRBD1. With V trimmed by 3 bases and J by 4 bases, 12 bases remained unmatched. Germline assignment: CDR1 SGHRS and CDR2 YFSETQ. The CDR3 covers 17 residues. The complete variable domain, with remaining parts taken from reference TRBV5-1 and TRBJ2-2, reads KAGVTQTPRYLIKTRGQQVTLSCSPISGHRSVSWYQQTPGQGLQFLFEYFSETQRNKGNFPGRFSGRQFSNSRSEMNVSTLELGDSALYLCASSYGQVGASTGELFFGEGSRLTVL.

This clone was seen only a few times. CDR3 amino acids: CAIGGLDTEAFF. CDR3 bases: TGTGCCATCGGCGGTTTGGACACTGAAGCTTTCTTT. This chain uses TRBV10-3 with TRBJ1-1; no reliable D call. Trimming removed 8 bases at V and 3 bases at J, with 10 bases between. CDR3 size: 12 residues. Germline lookup yields CDR1 ENHRY and CDR2 SYGVKD.

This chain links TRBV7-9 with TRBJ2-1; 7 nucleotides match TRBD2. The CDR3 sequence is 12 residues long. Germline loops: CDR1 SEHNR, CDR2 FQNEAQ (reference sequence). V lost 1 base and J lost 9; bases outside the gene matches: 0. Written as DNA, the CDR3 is TGTGCCAGCAGCTTAGGGGGGGGTGAGCAGTTCTTC. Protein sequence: CASSLGGGEQFF.

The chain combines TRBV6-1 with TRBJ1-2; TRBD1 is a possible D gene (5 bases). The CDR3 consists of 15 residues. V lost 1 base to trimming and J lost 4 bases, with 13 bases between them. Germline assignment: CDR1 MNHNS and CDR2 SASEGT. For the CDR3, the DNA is TGTGCCAGCAGTGAAGGATCAGACAGCCGCTATGGCTACACCTTC. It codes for CASSEGSDSRYGYTF.

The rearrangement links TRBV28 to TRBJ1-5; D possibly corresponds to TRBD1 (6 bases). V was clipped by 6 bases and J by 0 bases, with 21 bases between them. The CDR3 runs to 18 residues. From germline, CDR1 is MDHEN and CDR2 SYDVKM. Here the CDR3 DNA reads TGTGCCAGCAGCTCCTCCACCAGGGGAGAATATAGCAATCAGCCCCAGCATTTT. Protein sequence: CASSSSTRGEYSNQPQHF.

DNA for the CDR3: TGTGCCAGCACCCTGGGACAGTACTCTGGAAACACCATATATTTT. Its protein product is CASTLGQYSGNTIYF. The chain employs TRBV6-9 and TRBJ1-3; 7 bases agree with TRBD1. This CDR3 has 15 residues. Germline V gives CDR1 MNHGY, CDR2 SVAAGI. The V gene end was trimmed by 7 bases and the J gene end by 0 bases; junction bases not matched to a gene: 6.

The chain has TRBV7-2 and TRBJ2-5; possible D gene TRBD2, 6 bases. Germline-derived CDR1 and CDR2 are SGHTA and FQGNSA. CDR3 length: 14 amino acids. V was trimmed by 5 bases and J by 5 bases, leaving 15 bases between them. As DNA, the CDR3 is TGTGCCAGCAGCCTCCGGGGCCGGGAGGAGACCCAGTACTTC. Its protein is CASSLRGREETQYF.

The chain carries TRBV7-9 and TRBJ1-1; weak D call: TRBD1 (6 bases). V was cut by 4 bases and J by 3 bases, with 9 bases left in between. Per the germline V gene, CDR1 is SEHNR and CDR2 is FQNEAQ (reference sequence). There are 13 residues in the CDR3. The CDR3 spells CASSSGQYTEAFF. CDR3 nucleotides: TGTGCCAGCAGCTCTGGACAGTACACTGAAGCTTTCTTT.

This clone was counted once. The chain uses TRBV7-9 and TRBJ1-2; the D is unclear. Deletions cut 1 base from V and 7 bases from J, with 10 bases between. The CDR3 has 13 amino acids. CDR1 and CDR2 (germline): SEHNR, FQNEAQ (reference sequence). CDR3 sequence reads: CASSLEGGGGYTF. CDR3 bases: TGTGCCAGCAGCTTAGAAGGTGGAGGTGGCTACACCTTC.